The 6 T cell receptor beta chains presented below share a single source sample, sequenced in a study of blood T cells in healthy people across ages. The use of a sample-barcoded 5' primer and a J-beta primer mix characterized a second PCR of about 7 to 12 cycles. TCRdb recomputed calls from the 5' RACE reads with MiXCR, one row per CDR3 protein. In the table there are hundreds of thousands of distinct CDR3 sequences, under 55% of which are singletons. The sample consisted of blood. These receptors were obtained from a man aged 55 to 70 in good health.

Concerning this clonotype itself: A much bigger clone sits one base away, suggesting this may be a read error. This chain links TRBV15 with TRBJ2-7; D uncertain. V lost 5 bases to trimming and J lost 11 bases, with 19 bases between them. In germline, CDR1 is LNHNV, CDR2 YYDKDF (reference sequence). The CDR3 is 13 amino acids. In DNA, the CDR3 is TGTGCCACCAGCGGCAGATTCCAAGAGACCAAGTACTTC. Translating gives CATSGRFQETKYF.

The V and J genes are TRBV12-3 or TRBV12-4 and TRBJ1-5; 9 nucleotides align to TRBD1. V was pared by 5 bases and J by 3 bases, with 5 bases of the junction left unmatched. This CDR3 spans 15 amino acids. As DNA, the CDR3 is TGTGCCAGCAGTCGGACAGGGGCCCCCAATCAGCCCCAGCATTTT. Translation: CASSRTGAPNQPQHF.

A few counts support this clonotype. The rearrangement links TRBV12-3 or TRBV12-4 to TRBJ2-3; D is ambiguous. This CDR3 region has 16 residues. V lost 2 bases, J lost 3 bases, and 15 bases lay in between. The CDR3 sequence: CASSLRGLGWTDTQYF. The CDR3 nucleotides read TGTGCCAGCAGTTTAAGAGGCCTCGGGTGGACAGATACGCAGTATTTT.

The CDR3 protein is CASSPRRAGGTDTQYF. In nucleotides, the CDR3 is TGTGCCAGCAGTCCGAGACGAGCGGGGGGGACAGATACGCAGTATTTT. The rearrangement joins TRBV12-3 or TRBV12-4 to TRBJ2-3; 10 bases agree with TRBD2. The V gene end was trimmed by 5 bases and the J gene end by 3 bases; junction bases not matched to a gene: 8. The CDR3 runs to 16 residues.

In the case of this clonotype: This may be a read error, as it is one base from a much larger clone. V and J are TRBV5-1 and TRBJ2-7, with a weak D call TRBD1 (5 bases). The tail of the sequence fits TRBJ2-5 better, so the J call may be wrong. The length of the CDR3 is 16 residues. Germline V gene sequence: CDR1 SGHRS, CDR2 YFSETQ. In nucleotides, the CDR3 is TGCGCCAGCAGCTTGGGCGCCCAGGCAGGGCCAGAGACCCAGTACTTC. Translated: CASSLGAQAGPETQYF.

The chain is built from TRBV28 and TRBJ2-5; possible D gene TRBD1, 6 bases. The V gene's germline CDR1 is MDHEN and CDR2 SYDVKM. This CDR3 has 13 amino acids. The V and J ends lost 5 bases and 7 bases respectively, with 14 bases between them. The CDR3 region has the DNA TGTGCCAGCAGTACAGGGCCAGAGCGGACCCAGTACTTC. Its translation: CASSTGPERTQYF.